Given below is one T cell receptor (beta chain) in context. Its cognate antigen has yet to be identified. No base quality values were provided; no much bigger clone lies one nucleotide off. This entry belongs to a study of OX40 agonist ivuxolimab in advanced cancers. General notes on the study: Ivuxolimab was a fully human IgG2 agonistic monoclonal antibody targeting the costimulatory receptor OX40 (CD134). Intravenous ivuxolimab was administered to patients every 2 weeks at six dose levels: 0.01, 0.1, 0.3, 1.5, 3 and 10 mg/kg. Among the roughly 50 dose-escalation patients, around 20 had hepatocellular carcinoma, roughly 15 melanoma, 9 renal cell carcinoma and 9 head and neck cancer. The dose-escalation cohort was 82.7% male with a mean age of approximately 60 years, ranging from roughly 20 to 80. Prior anti-PD-1, anti-PD-L1 or anti-CTLA-4 therapy was permitted, and about two fifths of dose-escalation patients had received checkpoint inhibitors. Three dose-escalation patients achieved partial responses, one with hepatocellular carcinoma and two with cutaneous melanoma. The point of sequencing TCRbeta in the periphery was to test whether ivuxolimab changed TCR sequence diversity and drove clonal T-cell expansion. The paper describes the monotherapy dose-escalation part (N of about 50 patients) of the phase I trial of ivuxolimab. The paper's findings and limits, for the study overall: The antigen specificity of the clonally expanded peripheral T cells was not determined. Low levels of normalized T-cell clonal expansion were also seen in some nonresponding patients. After ivuxolimab, CD8+ T cells had more expanded clones than CD4+ T cells on average. At doses from 0.1 to 3.0 mg/kg, clonal expansion was seen in both CD4+ and CD8+ blood T cells between baseline and week 6. In the 0.1-3.0 mg/kg groups, partial responders had among the lowest normalized peripheral clonal expansion, particularly in CD8+ T cells.

The germline V gene gives CDR1 as LGHNA and CDR2 as YSLEER. Measured from the cysteine to the phenylalanine, the CDR3 is 16 residues long. Only CDR3 DNA remains: 48 bases, in frame from the first base. At the junction V is shortened by 3 bases and J by 6 bases, with 17 bases in between. Genomic DNA was isolated from the sorted cells so that the TCRbeta CDR3 region could be sequenced. The immunoSEQ Assay was used to sequence the TCRbeta CDR3 regions. TCRdb retrieved this table from immuneACCESS and kept in-frame rearrangements only. Not all clones are present; in checked studies, unresolved V genes account for under half, and no reason is known for the remainder. The sample contains approximately 76,000 clones, about 93% of them found a single time. The ten largest clones add up to around 10% of the sample. The trial excluded patients who had a history of autoimmune disease or who were on systemic immunosuppression. Peripheral blood for TCR sequencing was drawn from every dose cohort at baseline, at cycle 4 day 1 and at cycle 7 day 1. Samples came from an open-label, multicenter, first-in-human phase I dose-escalation trial of ivuxolimab. Adults with locally advanced or metastatic melanoma, renal cell carcinoma, hepatocellular carcinoma or head and neck squamous cell carcinoma were enrolled in the trial. Before TCR sequencing, CD4+ T cells and CD8+ T cells from peripheral blood were sorted into separate populations.

The sequence was obtained from an adult with an advanced solid tumor such as melanoma, head and neck, liver or kidney cancer. This sequence uses TRBV4-3 and TRBJ2-2; tentative D gene TRBD2, with 5 bases matching. The material sequenced was CD4+ or CD8+ T cells sorted from blood, taken in a trial of the OX40 agonist ivuxolimab. The DNA is TGCGCCAGCAGCCATTACCTGGACTTCCCCCCCGGGGAGCTGTTTTTT. It translates to CASSHYLDFPPGELFF.